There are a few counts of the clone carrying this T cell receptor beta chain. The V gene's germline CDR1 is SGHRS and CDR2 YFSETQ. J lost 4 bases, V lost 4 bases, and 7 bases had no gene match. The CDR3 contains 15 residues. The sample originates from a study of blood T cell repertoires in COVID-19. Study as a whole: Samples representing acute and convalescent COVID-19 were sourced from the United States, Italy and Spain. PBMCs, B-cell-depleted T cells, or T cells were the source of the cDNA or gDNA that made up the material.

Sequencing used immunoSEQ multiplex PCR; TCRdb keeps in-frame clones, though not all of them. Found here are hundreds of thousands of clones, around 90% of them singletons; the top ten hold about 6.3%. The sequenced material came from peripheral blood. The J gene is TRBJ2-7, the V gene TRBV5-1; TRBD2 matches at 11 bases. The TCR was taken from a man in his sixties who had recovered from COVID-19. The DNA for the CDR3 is TGCGCCAGCAGCCTTAGCGGGGGGGCCGCATACGAGCAGTACTTC. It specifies CASSLSGGAAYEQYF.